Presented here are 5 T cell receptor beta chains from one specimen sequenced in a study of Graves' ophthalmopathy and Graves' hyperthyroidism (dated by TCRdb to the late 2010s). Instrument on record: Illumina HiSeq 2000. For repertoire sequencing, the TCR beta CDR3 regions were amplified from RNA transcripts. The first round was an RT-PCR using HTBI primers with the Qiagen OneStep RT-PCR kit, and this first round was followed by a second-round multiplex PCR, then size selection and purification. TCRdb took the public reads, trimmed them with fastp at Q25, ran MiXCR for clone calling and kept in-frame beta chains. For every CDR3 protein sequence, its rows merge into one entry that carries the most common genes and DNA. This sample is represented by roughly 170,000 distinct CDR3 sequences; under 45% of them were singletons. 8% to 9.5% of the sample is in the top ten clones. Material: peripheral blood. The receptors were sampled from a man aged 25-45 years with Graves' ophthalmopathy. Donor details come from another sample of the same person, matched by shared clones.

This clonotype was detected many times. The gene calls are TRBV5-1 and TRBJ2-7; tentatively, D is TRBD2 (6 bases). Germline loops: CDR1 SGHRS, CDR2 YFSETQ. This CDR3 is built from 14 residues. The V and J ends lost 0 bases and 3 bases respectively, with 10 bases between them. The CDR3 DNA sequence: TGCGCCAGCAGCTTGGCTGGGGGGAACTACGAGCAGTACTTC. This gives the protein CASSLAGGNYEQYF.

This clonotype has at least ten counts. This sequence joins TRBV5-6 and TRBJ1-1; possible D gene TRBD1, 6 bases. Germline V gives CDR1 SGHDT, CDR2 YYEEEE. The CDR3 totals 14 residues. Trimming cost V 0 bases and J 7 bases, with 13 bases left between them. CDR3 bases: TGTGCCAGCAGCTTGGGGGGGCTGTCCGGTGAAGCTTTCTTT. This translates into CASSLGGLSGEAFF. The complete variable domain, with remaining parts taken from reference TRBV5-6 and TRBJ1-1, reads DAGVTQSPTHLIKTRGQQVTLRCSPKSGHDTVSWYQQALGQGPQFIFQYYEEEERQRGNFPDRFSGHQFPNYSSELNVNALLLGDSALYLCASSLGGLSGEAFFGQGTRLTVV.

The chain joins TRBV7-8 to TRBJ2-5, with D possibly matching TRBD1 (6 bases). V lost 4 bases and J 2 bases, leaving 23 bases between the germline ends. The CDR3 runs 18 residues. Germline V gene sequence: CDR1 SGHVS, CDR2 FQNEAQ. CDR3 DNA sequence: TGTGCCAGCAGCTCAGTACGGGACACGATATTATTACAAGAGACCCAGTACTTC. Its translation is CASSSVRDTILLQETQYF.

The chain links TRBV7-2 to TRBJ2-7; no clear D gene. CDR3 length: 13 amino acids. V lost 3 bases to trimming and J lost 2 bases, with 8 bases between them. The germline V gene encodes CDR1 SGHTA and CDR2 FQGNSA. In nucleotides, the CDR3 is TGTGCCAGCAGCTTTAAACCGACCTACGAGCAGTACTTC. This gives the protein CASSFKPTYEQYF.

In its sample, this clonotype was seen many times. The CDR3 DNA follows: TGTGCCAGCGCGACAGGGCCCCTGGGTCAGCCCCAGCATTTT. Its translation is CASATGPLGQPQHF. This sequence joins TRBV12-3 or TRBV12-4 and TRBJ1-5; the match to TRBD1 covers 7 bases. The CDR3 has 14 amino acids. Trimming at V came to 8 bases and at J to 6 bases, leaving 10 bases not matched to a gene.